The subject of this entry is one T cell receptor (beta chain). The ends were cut back, 5 bases at V and 5 bases at J, with 13 bases in the middle. Germline assignment: CDR1 SGHVS and CDR2 FQNEAQ. The CDR3 sequence is 14 residues long. This entry comes from a study of blood T cell repertoires in COVID-19. Across the study: Acute and convalescent COVID-19 specimens originated in the United States, Italy and Spain. Nucleic acid was either cDNA or gDNA, and it came from T cells, B-cell-depleted T cells, or PBMCs.

Original handling: Amplifying reference gene primers gave estimates of nucleated cell counts. Libraries were prepared by immunoSEQ multiplex PCR; TCRdb keeps only in-frame clonotypes and omits some of them. V and J calls and clone size are those listed in that table; D and trimming were worked out from the DNA. The sample has about 120,000 clones, 75% to 80% seen once. This rearrangement joins TRBV7-8 to TRBJ1-5, with D maybe TRBD1 (6 bases). The source of this sequence is a human donor in a cohort sampled during active COVID-19. Source material: peripheral blood. This CDR3 is CASSPRQADQPQHF. The CDR3 region has the DNA TGTGCCAGCAGCCCCCGACAGGCCGATCAGCCCCAGCATTTT.